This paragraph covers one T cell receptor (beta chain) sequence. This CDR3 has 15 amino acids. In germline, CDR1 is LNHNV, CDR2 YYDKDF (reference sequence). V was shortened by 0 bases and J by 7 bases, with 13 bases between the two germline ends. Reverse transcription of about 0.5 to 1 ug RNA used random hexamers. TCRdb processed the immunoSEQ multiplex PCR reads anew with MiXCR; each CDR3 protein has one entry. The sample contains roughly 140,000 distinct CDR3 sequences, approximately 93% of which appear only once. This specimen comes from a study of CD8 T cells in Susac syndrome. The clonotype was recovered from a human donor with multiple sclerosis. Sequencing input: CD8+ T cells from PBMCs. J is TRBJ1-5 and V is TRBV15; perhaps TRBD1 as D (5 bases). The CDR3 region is CATSRDRGTLQPQHF. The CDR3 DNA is TGTGCCACCAGCAGAGATCGGGGGACGCTGCAGCCCCAGCATTTT. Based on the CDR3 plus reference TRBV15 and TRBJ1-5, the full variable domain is DAMVIQNPRYQVTQFGKPVTLSCSQTLNHNVMYWYQQKSSQAPKLLFHYYDKDFNNEADTPDNFQSRRPNTSFCFLDIRSPGLGDTAMYLCATSRDRGTLQPQHFGDGTRLSIL.